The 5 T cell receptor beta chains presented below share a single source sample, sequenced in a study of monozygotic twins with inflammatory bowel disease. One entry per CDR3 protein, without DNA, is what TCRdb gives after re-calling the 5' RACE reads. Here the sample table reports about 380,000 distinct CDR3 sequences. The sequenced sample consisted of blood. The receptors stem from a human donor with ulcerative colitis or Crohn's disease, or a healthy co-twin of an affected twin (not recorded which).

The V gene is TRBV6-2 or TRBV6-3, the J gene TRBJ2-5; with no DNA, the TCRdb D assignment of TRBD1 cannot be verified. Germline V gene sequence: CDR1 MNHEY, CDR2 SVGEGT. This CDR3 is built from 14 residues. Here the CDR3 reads CASTWTGLKETQYF.

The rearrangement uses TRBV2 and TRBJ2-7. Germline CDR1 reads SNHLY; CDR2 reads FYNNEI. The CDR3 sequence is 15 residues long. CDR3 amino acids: CASSVGVGRSYEQYF.

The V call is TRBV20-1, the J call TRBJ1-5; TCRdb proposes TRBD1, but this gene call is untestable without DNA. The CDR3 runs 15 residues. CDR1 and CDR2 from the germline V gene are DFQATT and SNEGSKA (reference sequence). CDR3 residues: CSAKPAGGINQPQHF.

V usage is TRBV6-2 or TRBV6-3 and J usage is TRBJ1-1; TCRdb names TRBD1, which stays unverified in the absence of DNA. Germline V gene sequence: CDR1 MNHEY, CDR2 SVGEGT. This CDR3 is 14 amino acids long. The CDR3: CASTVTGGLTEAFF.

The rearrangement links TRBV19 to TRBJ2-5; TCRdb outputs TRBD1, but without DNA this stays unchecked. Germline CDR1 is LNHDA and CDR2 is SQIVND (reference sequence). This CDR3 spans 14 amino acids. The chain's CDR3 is CASSIGPGQETQYF.